This T cell receptor beta chain was recovered during a study of T cell repertoires in cytomegalovirus infection. TCRdb recomputed calls from the reads with MiXCR, one row per CDR3 protein. This sample has approximately 73,000 distinct CDR3 sequences, with approximately 42% found just once. Findings of the study overall: Within the response measured ex vivo, HLA-C-restricted CMV-specific TCR beta clonotypes were dominant. Cumulative public TCR beta family frequency identified carriers of CMV plus the relevant HLA.

The length of the CDR3 is 14 residues. The V end was cut by 2 bases, the J end by 8 bases, with 15 bases between. CDR1 is MNHEY and CDR2 is SMNVEV in the germline V gene (reference sequence). As regards this clonotype: Its target is unknown.

The source was CD8+ T cells from cultured PBMCs, collected from culture after CMV antigen stimulation. This sequence originates from a human donor in good health (CMV status not recorded). Some clones in this sample may be carry-over from other donors' samples. This chain joins TRBV27 and TRBJ1-2, with D possibly being TRBD1 (5 bases). CDR3 amino acids: CASSLHKGSWGYTF. For the CDR3, the DNA is TGTGCCAGCAGTTTACATAAGGGGTCGTGGGGCTACACCTTC.